One and the same sample provided the 21 T cell receptor beta chains below, sequenced in a study of blood T cells in healthy people across ages. Using a J-beta primer mix together with a sample-barcoded 5' primer, a second PCR was run for roughly 7 to 12 cycles. Via MiXCR, TCRdb re-called the 5' RACE reads, giving one row per CDR3 protein. Here the sample spans approximately 1,700,000 distinct CDR3 sequences, about 39% being singletons. The specimen sequenced was blood. All receptors derive from a human donor in good health.

This sequence joins TRBV7-9 and TRBJ2-7; D tentatively fits TRBD1 or TRBD2 (5 bases each). The CDR3 sequence is 12 residues long. CDR1 SEHNR and CDR2 FQNEAQ come from the germline V gene (reference sequence). Deletions cut 10 bases from V and 4 bases from J, with 14 bases between. CDR3 protein: CATKGREYEQYF. DNA for the CDR3: TGTGCCACCAAGGGCAGGGAGTACGAGCAGTACTTC. The complete variable domain, with remaining parts taken from reference TRBV7-9 and TRBJ2-7, reads DTGVSQNPRHKITKRGQNVTFRCDPISEHNRLYWYRQTLGQGPEFLTYFQNEAQLEKSRLLSDRFSAERPKGSFSTLEIQRTEQGDSAMYLCATKGREYEQYFGPGTRLTVT.

The chain recombines TRBV7-3 with TRBJ2-6; 9 nucleotides align to TRBD1. The germline gives CDR1 SGHTA, CDR2 FQGTGA. With 1 base clipped from V and 6 bases from J, the junction kept 4 bases outside the gene matches. CDR3 length: 16 residues. CDR3 sequence (DNA): TGTGCCAGCAGCTTAATGGGGACAGGGTCGGCCAACGTCCTGACTTTC. It translates to CASSLMGTGSANVLTF.

As regards this clonotype: The junction departs from germline at one end; a sequencing error may be responsible. The chain links TRBV4-1 to TRBJ2-7, with D hard to call. From germline, CDR1 is MGHRA and CDR2 YSYEKL. This CDR3 is 15 amino acids long. This CDR3 is CASSPALRKTYEQYF. Here the CDR3 DNA reads TGCGCCAGTAGCCCAGCCCTAAGGAAAACCTACGAGCAGTACTTC.

This clonotype was counted ten times or more. The chain uses TRBV7-6 and TRBJ2-7; D tentatively fits TRBD1 or TRBD2 (6 bases each). The CDR3 length is 14 residues. CDR1 and CDR2 from the germline V gene are SGHVS and FNYEAQ. V lost 5 bases and J lost 5, with 16 bases in between. CDR3 region: CASSPWTEGDEQYF. CDR3 nucleotide sequence: TGTGCCAGCAGCCCCTGGACGGAGGGGGACGAGCAGTACTTC.

The table lists this clonotype with a few counts. The V gene is TRBV7-2, the J gene TRBJ2-1; the match to TRBD1 covers 7 bases. The V and J ends lost 5 bases and 9 bases, in that order; junction bases with no gene match: 7. Per the germline V gene, CDR1 is SGHTA and CDR2 is FQGNSA. This CDR3 has 13 residues. The CDR3 sequence: CASSAGTDGEQFF. CDR3 sequence (DNA): TGTGCCAGCAGCGCCGGGACAGACGGTGAGCAGTTCTTC.

Only one count was recorded for this clonotype. The chain combines TRBV7-9 with TRBJ1-1; TRBD1 aligns across 8 bases. V was pared by 3 bases and J by 9 bases, with 12 bases of the junction left unmatched. The length of the CDR3 is 15 residues. The germline V gene encodes CDR1 SEHNR and CDR2 FQNEAQ (reference sequence). The CDR3 protein is CASSLERTGSEKAFF. The CDR3 DNA reads TGTGCCAGCAGCTTGGAACGGACAGGGAGTGAGAAAGCTTTCTTT.

The table lists this clonotype with a few counts. This chain uses TRBV29-1 with TRBJ2-2; TRBD1 matches 8 bases. Trimming cost V 4 bases and J 2 bases; bases outside gene matches: 3. This CDR3 has 14 amino acids. The V gene's germline CDR1 is SQVTM and CDR2 ANQGSEA. The CDR3 bases are TGCAGCGTTGCCACAGGGGGAAACACCGGGGAGCTGTTTTTT. Encoded protein: CSVATGGNTGELFF.

This clonotype was detected a few times. This rearrangement joins TRBV5-1 to TRBJ1-1, with D maybe TRBD1 (5 bases). CDR3 length equals 15 residues. Trimming cost V 4 bases and J 1 base, with 14 bases left between them. Germline CDR1 and CDR2: SGHRS and YFSETQ. The CDR3 DNA reads TGCGCCAGCAGCGATACCGGGACGGGGAACACTGAAGCTTTCTTT. Translated: CASSDTGTGNTEAFF. Using reference TRBV5-1 and TRBJ1-1 for the parts outside the CDR3, the full variable domain is KAGVTQTPRYLIKTRGQQVTLSCSPISGHRSVSWYQQTPGQGLQFLFEYFSETQRNKGNFPGRFSGRQFSNSRSEMNVSTLELGDSALYLCASSDTGTGNTEAFFGQGTRLTVV.

The chain combines TRBV12-3 or TRBV12-4 with TRBJ2-7; the D gene is possibly TRBD1 (6 bases). The CDR3 has 13 residues. V was cut by 6 bases and J by 3 bases, with 12 bases left in between. The DNA of the CDR3 is TGTGCCAGCAGCCGAAGACAGGACTACGAGCAGTACTTC. Residues: CASSRRQDYEQYF.

This chain connects TRBV5-1 to TRBJ1-1, with unresolved D. Trimming took off 4 bases at V and 4 bases at J, with 14 bases between the two ends. Germline CDR1 SGHRS, CDR2 YFSETQ. The CDR3 totals 14 residues. In nucleotides, the CDR3 is TGCGCCAGCAGCACCCTGGGAAGGAGCACTGAAGCTTTCTTT. Amino acid sequence: CASSTLGRSTEAFF.

This clonotype was seen only a few times. The CDR3 nucleotides are TGTGCCAGCAGCCAAAGATCCGAGCAGTACTTC. Protein: CASSQRSEQYF. The chain has TRBV7-9 and TRBJ2-7, with D hard to call. The CDR3 has 11 amino acids. V was cut by 5 bases and J by 6 bases, with 8 bases left in between. Germline V gene lookup returns CDR1 SEHNR and CDR2 FQNEAQ (reference sequence). The entire variable domain, with the rest obtained from reference TRBV7-9 and TRBJ2-7, is as follows: DTGVSQNPRHKITKRGQNVTFRCDPISEHNRLYWYRQTLGQGPEFLTYFQNEAQLEKSRLLSDRFSAERPKGSFSTLEIQRTEQGDSAMYLCASSQRSEQYFGPGTRLTVT.

The gene calls are TRBV20-1 and TRBJ2-1; TRBD1 agrees at 9 bases. With V trimmed by 3 bases and J by 4 bases, 7 bases remained unmatched. The CDR3 is 15 residues long. Germline V gene data show CDR1 as DFQATT and CDR2 as SNEGSKA (reference sequence). The CDR3: CSARGGQGNYNEQFF. CDR3 sequence (DNA): TGCAGTGCTAGGGGGGGACAGGGAAATTACAATGAGCAGTTCTTC.

The chain uses TRBV20-1 and TRBJ2-5, with D perhaps matching TRBD2 (6 bases). Germline CDR1 reads DFQATT; CDR2 reads SNEGSKA (reference sequence). Trimming left V 6 bases short and J 4 bases short, with 18 bases between. This CDR3 is 14 amino acids long. This CDR3 reads CSAAKLARAETQYF. The CDR3 DNA is TGCAGTGCCGCGAAACTAGCCAGAGCAGAGACCCAGTACTTC.

This clonotype has a handful of counts. The rearrangement links TRBV29-1 to TRBJ2-3; 11 nucleotides match TRBD2. Looked up from germline, CDR1 is SQVTM and CDR2 is ANQGSEA. After removal of 4 bases from V and 0 bases from J, the junction contained 3 bases not matched to a gene. The CDR3 has 15 residues. The CDR3: CSVAGTSGSTDTQYF. The CDR3 DNA sequence: TGCAGCGTTGCCGGGACTAGCGGCAGCACAGATACGCAGTATTTT.

The V call is TRBV7-2, the J call TRBJ1-1; D possibly corresponds to TRBD1 (6 bases). Deletions cut 5 bases from V and 1 base from J, with 23 bases between. The CDR3 is made up of 18 amino acids. Germline V lookup: CDR1 SGHTA, CDR2 FQGNSA. The CDR3 loop is CASSPKGGGGGGNTEAFF. CDR3 nucleotides: TGTGCCAGCAGCCCAAAAGGCGGGGGAGGGGGAGGGAACACTGAAGCTTTCTTT.

V usage is TRBV30 and J usage is TRBJ1-5; D is unresolved. Per germline, CDR1 GTSNPN and CDR2 SVGIG (reference sequence). V lost 5 bases, J lost 4 bases, and 12 bases lay in between. The CDR3 has 13 amino acids. The CDR3 coding sequence is TGTGCCTGGGCCCCATGGGAGAATCAGCCCCAGCATTTT. This codes for CAWAPWENQPQHF. Looking up the rest from reference TRBV30 and TRBJ1-5 gives the full variable domain: SQTIHQWPATLVQPVGSPLSLECTVEGTSNPNLYWYRQAAGRGLQLLFYSVGIGQISSEVPQNLSASRPQDRQFILSSKKLLLSDSGFYLCAWAPWENQPQHFGDGTRLSIL.

This chain uses TRBV6-2 or TRBV6-3 with TRBJ2-7, with D possibly matching TRBD1 (6 bases). This CDR3 comprises 15 residues. Germline V lookup: CDR1 MNHEY, CDR2 SVGEGT. The V and J ends lost 2 bases and 9 bases respectively, with 20 bases between them. CDR3 in DNA: TGTGCCAGCAGTTACGGGGGCGAGACCCCCCGGAGGCAGTACTTC. It specifies CASSYGGETPRRQYF.

CDR3 residues: CSASPYRTSRPGNEQFF. The CDR3 nucleotides read TGCAGTGCTAGTCCCTATAGGACTAGCCGCCCAGGCAATGAGCAGTTCTTC. The chain has TRBV20-1 and TRBJ2-1, with 8 bases lining up with TRBD2. V was pared by 3 bases and J by 6 bases, with 16 bases of the junction left unmatched. Germline CDR1 and CDR2: DFQATT and SNEGSKA (reference sequence). The CDR3 has 17 amino acids.

The chain has TRBV7-2 and TRBJ2-3, with 12 bases that match TRBD2. The germline gives CDR1 SGHTA, CDR2 FQGNSA. V lost 9 bases and J lost 4; bases outside the gene matches: 11. The CDR3 is 16 amino acids. In DNA, the CDR3 is TGTGCCAGTAGCGCGAGACTAGCGGGGGAGGCAGATACGCAGTATTTT. It specifies CASSARLAGEADTQYF. Full variable domain (remainder filled in from reference TRBV7-2 and TRBJ2-3): GAGVSQSPSNKVTEKGKDVELRCDPISGHTALYWYRQSLGQGLEFLIYFQGNSAPDKSGLPSDRFSAERTGGSVSTLTIQRTQQEDSAVYLCASSARLAGEADTQYFGPGTRLTVL.

The chain employs TRBV6-1 and TRBJ1-1, with D possibly matching TRBD1 (6 bases). Looked up from germline, CDR1 is MNHNS and CDR2 is SASEGT. The CDR3 has 13 amino acids. Trimming left V 0 bases short and J 7 bases short, with 9 bases between. CDR3 protein: CASSEAVQGEAFF. Here the CDR3 DNA reads TGTGCCAGCAGTGAAGCCGTACAGGGTGAAGCTTTCTTT.

This clonotype was recorded a few times. CDR3 nucleotides: TGTGCCACCAGTGACTGGGACAGGAACAATGAGCAGTTCTTC. Its protein is CATSDWDRNNEQFF. The rearrangement joins TRBV24-1 to TRBJ2-1; 8 bases line up with TRBD1. V shed 4 bases, J shed 5 bases, and the junction held 3 bases outside the gene matches. The CDR3 has 14 residues. Per the germline V gene, CDR1 is KGHDR and CDR2 is SFDVKD.